The T cell receptor (beta chain) described here comes from a study of blood T cell repertoires in COVID-19. The repertoire was sequenced with immunoSEQ multiplex PCR; TCRdb's copy has only in-frame clones and lacks some. The repertoire holds approximately 330,000 clones, with about nine tenths as singletons. CDR3 length: 12 residues. V was shortened by 6 bases and J by 8 bases, with 10 bases between the two germline ends. Germline values: CDR1 MNHEY, CDR2 SVGAGI. Input material: peripheral blood. This sequence was found in a man aged 30-40 years with COVID-19, enrolled during active disease. J is TRBJ2-2 and V is TRBV6-5; D is undetermined. The CDR3 loop is CASRPQTGELFF. DNA for the CDR3: TGTGCCAGCAGACCGCAGACTGGGGAGCTGTTTTTT.